This TCR beta chain was recovered during a study of Ad26.COV2.S vaccination and SARS-CoV-2 variants. Study results and limitations: Vaccine recipients surpassed placebo recipients in spike-specific TCR breadth. Non-spike TCR breadth showed similarity between vaccine and placebo recipients.

Method: immunoSEQ multiplex PCR; TCRdb's copy keeps in-frame clones and lacks some. The sample holds about 400,000 clones, approximately 90% seen once. The germline gives CDR1 SGHAT, CDR2 FQNNGV. V lost 3 bases and J lost 2, with 11 bases in between. The CDR3 has 14 amino acids. Documented treatment: 15 to 20 received Ad26.COV2.S at low or high dose, single or two shots; roughly 5 received placebo; per-sample allocation not given. Sampling took place 63 days after the first vaccine or placebo injection. Boston hosted the donor, who was an adult aged 18-55 years. This clone has just one count. Its specificity is not known.

The V gene is TRBV11-2, the J gene TRBJ2-7; the D gene is possibly TRBD1 (6 bases). Sequences were derived from peripheral blood, sampled in a trial of Ad26.COV2.S vaccine versus placebo. The source of this sequence is a person between 18 and 60 years old who received the Ad26.COV2.S COVID-19 vaccine or a placebo. This CDR3 reads CASSFFQGPYEQYF. DNA for the CDR3: TGTGCCAGCAGCTTTTTCCAGGGGCCCTACGAGCAGTACTTC.